This passage covers 10 T cell receptor beta chains from one sample sequenced in a study of blood T cell repertoires in COVID-19. Sequencing was performed with immunoSEQ multiplex PCR; in TCRdb, only in-frame clones are kept and a portion is missing. The table has hundreds of thousands of clones, around 86% seen once. Sequencing was performed on peripheral blood. The receptors were sampled from a man aged 45-65 years with acute or convalescent COVID-19.

The V call is TRBV30, the J call TRBJ2-7, with 7 bases lining up with TRBD2. Germline loops: CDR1 GTSNPN, CDR2 SVGIG (reference sequence). This CDR3 spans 14 amino acids. V lost 3 bases to trimming and J lost 1 base; unmatched junction nucleotides: 6. This CDR3 is CAWSKERGSYEQYF. CDR3 DNA: TGTGCCTGGAGCAAGGAGCGGGGATCCTACGAGCAGTACTTC.

V gene TRBV6-5 combines with J gene TRBJ2-7; TRBD2 is a possible D gene (7 bases). This CDR3 comprises 16 residues. CDR1 is MNHEY and CDR2 is SVGAGI in the germline V gene. The V end lost 0 bases, the J end lost 2 bases, and 14 bases lay between the germline ends. The CDR3: CASSYSLRGGAYEQYF. The CDR3 bases are TGTGCCAGCAGTTACTCGTTAAGGGGGGGTGCCTACGAGCAGTACTTC.

The J gene is TRBJ2-1, the V gene TRBV27, with D perhaps TRBD1 (5 bases). Trimming shortened V by 4 bases and J by 10 bases, and 17 bases separated the two germline ends. This CDR3 is built from 14 residues. CDR1 and CDR2 (germline): MNHEY, SMNVEV (reference sequence). CDR3 protein: CASSWTSEVGEQFF. In nucleotides, the CDR3 is TGTGCCAGCAGTTGGACATCTGAGGTAGGGGAGCAGTTCTTC.

The rearrangement uses TRBV2 and TRBJ2-7; D possibly corresponds to TRBD1 (5 bases). CDR1 and CDR2 from the germline V gene are SNHLY and FYNNEI. The ends were cut back, 6 bases at V and 3 bases at J, with 15 bases in the middle. The CDR3 covers 14 residues. The CDR3 reads CASSLEGVGYEQYF. The CDR3 nucleotides are TGTGCCAGCAGCCTTGAAGGGGTCGGCTACGAGCAGTACTTC.

The V and J genes are TRBV6-6 and TRBJ2-5; TRBD1 matches 9 bases. Trimming took 4 bases from V and 4 from J; bases not matched to a gene: 4. The germline V gene encodes CDR1 MNHNY and CDR2 SVGAGI (reference sequence). This CDR3 has 14 amino acids. The DNA for the CDR3 is TGTGCCAGCAGTTGGGGACAGGGTGGAGAGACCCAGTACTTC. Protein product: CASSWGQGGETQYF.

This clone has a handful of counts. V and J are TRBV6-1 and TRBJ2-2, with 12 bases fitting TRBD2. The CDR3 runs 17 residues. Trimming took 1 base from V and 7 from J; bases not matched to a gene: 7. Germline V gene lookup returns CDR1 MNHNS and CDR2 SASEGT. This CDR3 reads CASSEVRLAGVVGELFF. The CDR3 DNA follows: TGTGCCAGCAGTGAAGTCCGACTAGCGGGGGTGGTCGGGGAGCTGTTTTTT.

This clone is a singleton in its sample. The rearrangement links TRBV19 to TRBJ2-6, with D uncertain. This CDR3 is 15 amino acids long. The germline V and J ends were trimmed by 3 bases and 1 base, with 7 bases remaining between them. Germline values: CDR1 LNHDA, CDR2 SQIVND (reference sequence). CDR3 sequence (DNA): TGTGCCAGTAGTATTACCAGTTCTGGGGCCAACGTCCTGACTTTC. This gives the protein CASSITSSGANVLTF.

V is TRBV28 and J is TRBJ1-2; TRBD1 aligns across 7 bases. The CDR3 is 14 amino acids. Germline lookup yields CDR1 MDHEN and CDR2 SYDVKM. V lost 4 bases and J lost 7; bases outside the gene matches: 9. CDR3 amino acids: CASSSSGTEGGYTF. The CDR3 DNA reads as TGTGCCAGCAGTTCGTCCGGGACAGAGGGTGGCTACACCTTC.

CDR3 nucleotide sequence: TGTGCCAGCAGTGATGGGTGGGGACAGTTTAATGAAAAACTGTTTTTT. Translating gives CASSDGWGQFNEKLFF. The V gene is TRBV6-1, the J gene TRBJ1-4; 7 bases are shared with TRBD1. Germline V gives CDR1 MNHNS, CDR2 SASEGT. The J segment lost 4 bases and the V segment lost 3 bases, leaving 8 bases of the junction unmatched. The CDR3 spans 16 residues.

The genes are TRBV30 and TRBJ2-3; D might be TRBD1 (6 bases). The CDR3 is 13 amino acids. V was cut by 0 bases and J by 3 bases, with 7 bases left in between. The germline gives CDR1 GTSNPN, CDR2 SVGIG (reference sequence). For the CDR3, the DNA is TGTGCCTGGAGTGTAGGGGGAACAGATACGCAGTATTTT. This gives the protein CAWSVGGTDTQYF.